This T cell receptor (beta chain) was sequenced for a study of lymphopenia after photon versus proton radiotherapy. Study-wide points: Post-nadir TCR diversity decline inversely tracked overall survival among those who died. Only patients who died were analyzed for survival; proton advantage is unproven. Oligoclonal CD8+ Temra expansion after nadir drove photon patients' diversity drop. Proton therapy kept repertoires fairly stable, unlike photons, which gained effector/memory cells.

A remark on this clone: Its target is not known.

Sequencing used immunoSEQ multiplex PCR; TCRdb keeps in-frame clones, though not all of them. Here the sample spans about 50,000 clones, about 92% being singletons. The sample in question was peripheral blood, obtained from a patient treated with photon-based radiotherapy. The receptor was derived from a woman in her 40s with cholangiocarcinoma.

CDR3 DNA: TGTGCTAGTGTCTTCGCAGGCTCCTACGAGCAGTACTTC. Translating gives CASVFAGSYEQYF. V and J are TRBV12-5 and TRBJ2-7; D not resolved. Trimming took 7 bases from V and 0 from J, leaving 10 bases between them. Per germline, CDR1 LGHNT and CDR2 FRNRAP. The CDR3 sequence is 13 residues long.